What follows is one TCR beta chain and its context. The V end lost 3 bases, the J end lost 4 bases, and 9 bases lay between the germline ends. Germline CDR1 SGHVS, CDR2 FNYEAQ. This CDR3 is 14 amino acids long. This sample is part of a study of technical replicates of blood from several donors. TCRdb keeps only in-frame clones here, not all; method: immunoSEQ multiplex PCR. The sample includes fewer than 65,000 clones, around 87% of them seen just once. The sequencing input was PBMCs. This sequence was found in a human donor in good health. Some clones in this sample may be carry-over from other donors' samples. The chain recombines TRBV7-6 with TRBJ2-2; D is possibly TRBD1 (5 bases). Here the CDR3 DNA reads TGTGCCAGCAGCTTGGGGCAGGGCACCGGGGAGCTGTTTTTT. The encoded protein is CASSLGQGTGELFF. The whole variable domain, remainder taken from reference TRBV7-6 and TRBJ2-2, is GAGVSQSPRYKVTKRGQDVALRCDPISGHVSLYWYRQALGQGPEFLTYFNYEAQQDKSGLPNDRFSAERPEGSISTLTIQRTEQRDSAMYRCASSLGQGTGELFFGEGSRLTVL.